Listed below are T cell receptor beta chains from one sample, sequenced in a study of blood T cell repertoires in COVID-19. Some clones are missing from TCRdb's copy, which holds only in-frame ones; the method was immunoSEQ multiplex PCR. The sample has approximately 25,000 clones, around 89% seen once. The source material was peripheral blood. Receptors originate from a woman in her fifties or sixties with active COVID-19. The CDR3 runs from the conserved cysteine through the conserved F or W. A D gene is named only where the DNA matches it firmly. Only part of the rows carry a size: once, few, many, or a class if the clone is expanded.

J gene	V gene	clone size	D gene	CDR3 protein	CDR3 DNA
TRBJ2-7	TRBV6-2/TRBV6-3	.	TRBD2	CASSYSKAAGPYEQYF	TGTGCCAGCAGTTACTCGAAGGCAGCGGGGCCTTACGAGCAGTACTTC
TRBJ2-3	TRBV7-2	.	TRBD2	CASSRIVAGGADTQYF	TGTGCCAGCAGCCGGATCGTGGCGGGAGGTGCAGATACGCAGTATTTT
TRBJ1-1	TRBV7-2	.	.	CASQPGGTARNTEAFF	TGTGCCAGCCAACCCGGGGGGACGGCGAGGAACACTGAAGCTTTCTTT
TRBJ1-5	TRBV24-1	.	TRBD1	CATSEGQGSQPQHF	TGTGCCACCAGTGAGGGACAGGGGAGTCAGCCCCAGCATTTT
TRBJ2-3	TRBV11-2	once	.	CASSLARGWGTDTQYF	TGTGCCAGCAGCTTAGCTAGGGGTTGGGGCACAGATACGCAGTATTTT
TRBJ2-7	TRBV5-1	.	TRBD1	CASSWTGNTYEQYF	TGCGCCAGCAGCTGGACAGGGAATACCTACGAGCAGTACTTC
TRBJ1-1	TRBV19	.	.	CASSIPGKSKPEAFF	TGTGCCAGTAGTATCCCAGGGAAATCTAAGCCTGAAGCTTTCTTT
TRBJ2-5	TRBV24-1	.	TRBD2	CATSDPSGRGLETQYF	TGTGCCACCAGTGATCCTAGCGGGAGAGGGTTGGAGACCCAGTACTTC
TRBJ2-7	TRBV29-1	.	.	CSVEWAEDSSYEQYF	TGCAGCGTTGAATGGGCCGAAGACAGCTCCTACGAGCAGTACTTC
TRBJ2-4	TRBV20-1	.	TRBD2	CSASGRVNIQYF	TGCAGTGCTAGTGGGAGGGTTAACATTCAGTACTTC
TRBJ2-3	TRBV18	few	.	CASSLLAENTDTQYF	TGTGCCAGCTCACTTTTAGCGGAAAACACAGATACGCAGTATTTT
TRBJ2-7	TRBV7-9	.	TRBD1	CASSDGTATSYEQYF	TGTGCCAGCAGCGACGGGACAGCGACCTCCTACGAGCAGTACTTC
TRBJ2-6	TRBV5-4	.	.	CASSPPLVGANVLTF	TGTGCCAGCAGCCCCCCCCTCGTTGGGGCCAACGTCCTGACTTTC
TRBJ2-1	TRBV7-2	.	.	CASSLEFRAIRFF	TGTGCCAGCAGCTTAGAGTTTCGCGCGATCCGGTTCTTC
TRBJ2-2	TRBV6-5	.	TRBD2	CASNWAGGRTGELFF	TGTGCCAGCAATTGGGCGGGAGGGCGAACCGGGGAGCTGTTTTTT
TRBJ2-7	TRBV28	.	TRBD1	CASSSSVGGQGYEQYF	TGTGCCAGCAGTTCCTCCGTTGGGGGACAGGGCTACGAGCAGTACTTC
TRBJ2-2	TRBV6-6	.	TRBD2	CASRRGTSGGAGELFF	TGTGCCAGCAGACGCGGGACTAGCGGTGGGGCCGGGGAGCTGTTTTTT
TRBJ2-4	TRBV3-1/TRBV3-2	.	.	CASSWGAPEDIQYF	TGTGCCAGCAGCTGGGGAGCCCCCGAGGACATTCAGTACTTC
TRBJ2-3	TRBV27	.	.	CASSSYVTRDITDTQYF	TGTGCCAGCAGTTCCTACGTGACGCGGGATATCACAGATACGCAGTATTTT
TRBJ2-1	TRBV27	.	TRBD2	CASSFPGLAGGNEQFF	TGTGCCAGCAGTTTCCCGGGACTAGCGGGAGGGAATGAGCAGTTCTTC
TRBJ1-2	TRBV28	.	.	CASSLPGGVRGYTF	TGTGCCAGCAGTTTGCCCGGGGGAGTTCGTGGCTACACCTTC
TRBJ2-3	TRBV9	.	.	CASSVASGDGTDTQYF	TGTGCCAGCAGCGTAGCCTCAGGGGATGGGACAGATACGCAGTATTTT
TRBJ1-2	TRBV2	once	TRBD1	CASSRDRNYGYTF	TGTGCCAGCAGTCGGGACAGAAACTATGGCTACACCTTC
TRBJ2-1	TRBV21-1	.	.	CASSKGGLALIHEQFF	TGTGCCAGCAGCAAAGGTGGCCTAGCGCTTATCCATGAGCAGTTCTTC
TRBJ2-7	TRBV12-3/TRBV12-4	.	TRBD1	CAAGTGGSGEQYF	TGTGCCGCCGGGACAGGGGGCTCGGGCGAGCAGTACTTC
TRBJ2-3	TRBV3-1/TRBV3-2	.	.	CASSRSRGDTQYF	TGTGCCAGCAGCCGATCCCGGGGGGATACGCAGTATTTT
TRBJ1-6	TRBV21-1	.	.	CASRAGPKPEWSPLHF	TGTGCCAGCAGGGCGGGACCGAAGCCGGAGTGGTCACCCCTCCACTTT
TRBJ1-2	TRBV28	.	.	CASSLVIANYGYTF	TGTGCCAGCAGTTTAGTCATAGCTAACTATGGCTACACCTTC
TRBJ1-2	TRBV21-1	.	.	CASSKVSVSTF	TGTGCCAGCAGCAAAGTCTCCGTATCCACCTTC
TRBJ1-2	TRBV3-1/TRBV3-2	.	.	CASTGGINYGYTF	TGTGCCAGCACCGGGGGAATCAACTATGGCTACACCTTC
TRBJ2-1	TRBV7-2	.	TRBD2	CASSPGLGIYNEQFF	TGTGCCAGCAGCCCTGGACTAGGGATCTACAATGAGCAGTTCTTC
TRBJ1-1	TRBV5-1	.	.	CASSPQGQPNTEAFF	TGCGCCAGCAGCCCGCAAGGACAGCCGAACACTGAAGCTTTCTTT
TRBJ2-5	TRBV12-3/TRBV12-4	.	.	CASRAGQAVEYF	TGTGCCAGCAGAGCGGGACAGGCCGTGGAGTACTTC
TRBJ1-6	TRBV28	once	.	CASSILREGSPLHF	TGTGCCAGCAGTATCCTCAGGGAGGGATCACCCCTCCACTTT
TRBJ2-1	TRBV4-1	.	.	CASSQGAHEQFF	TGCGCCAGCAGCCAAGGGGCACATGAGCAGTTCTTC
TRBJ2-7	TRBV21-1	.	.	CASSKIAPTGDTYEQYF	TGTGCCAGCAGCAAAATAGCCCCAACAGGGGATACCTACGAGCAGTACTTC
TRBJ2-7	TRBV6-6	.	TRBD2	CASSQYLPSSGIDYEQYF	TGTGCCAGCAGTCAATACCTCCCCTCTAGCGGGATTGACTACGAGCAGTACTTC
TRBJ2-1	TRBV4-1	once	TRBD2	CASSRTSGSAYNEQFF	TGCGCCAGCAGCCGGACTAGCGGGAGCGCCTACAATGAGCAGTTCTTC
TRBJ1-6	TRBV7-9	once	TRBD1	CASSSTGDRSPLHF	TGTGCCAGCAGCTCTACAGGGGATCGTTCACCCCTCCACTTT
TRBJ1-1	TRBV27	.	TRBD1	CASRAPGQGRTEAFF	TGTGCCAGCAGAGCTCCGGGACAGGGGAGGACTGAAGCTTTCTTT
TRBJ2-5	TRBV4-1	few	.	CASSQVLVGLETQYF	TGCGCCAGCAGCCAAGTACTAGTCGGGTTAGAGACCCAGTACTTC
TRBJ2-1	TRBV7-9	.	TRBD2	CASSSLLAGNEQFF	TGTGCCAGCAGCTCACTACTAGCGGGAAATGAGCAGTTCTTC
TRBJ2-1	TRBV11-1	few	TRBD2	CASSPRAAGGIHEQFF	TGTGCCAGCAGCCCGCGGGCGGCGGGAGGGATCCATGAGCAGTTCTTC
TRBJ2-2	TRBV5-1	.	TRBD1	CASSLQGFANTGELFF	TGCGCCAGCAGCTTACAGGGGTTCGCGAACACCGGGGAGCTGTTTTTT
TRBJ1-2	TRBV30	.	.	CAWSEPLGRDGYTF	TGTGCCTGGAGTGAGCCTCTGGGGAGGGATGGCTACACCTTC
TRBJ1-5	TRBV28	.	.	CASSLGGRGNQPQHF	TGTGCCAGCAGTTTAGGCGGCCGGGGCAATCAGCCCCAGCATTTT
TRBJ2-7	TRBV5-1	.	.	CASRRALVTYEQYF	TGCGCCAGCCGCAGAGCCCTAGTTACCTACGAGCAGTACTTC
TRBJ1-5	TRBV7-2	.	.	CASSLVGRVMTHNQPQHF	TGTGCCAGCAGCTTAGTCGGCAGGGTGATGACCCACAATCAGCCCCAGCATTTT